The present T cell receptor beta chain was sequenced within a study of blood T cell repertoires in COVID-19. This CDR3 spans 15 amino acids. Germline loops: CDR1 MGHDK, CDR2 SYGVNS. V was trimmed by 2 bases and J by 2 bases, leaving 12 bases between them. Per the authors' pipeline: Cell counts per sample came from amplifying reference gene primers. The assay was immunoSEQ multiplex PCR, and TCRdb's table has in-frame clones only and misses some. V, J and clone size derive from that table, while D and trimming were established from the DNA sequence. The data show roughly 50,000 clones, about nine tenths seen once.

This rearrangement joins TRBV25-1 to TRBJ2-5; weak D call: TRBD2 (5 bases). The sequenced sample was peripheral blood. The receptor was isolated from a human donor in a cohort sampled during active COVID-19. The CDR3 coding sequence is TGTGCCAGCAGTGAACCCCTTAGACTACAAGAGACCCAGTACTTC. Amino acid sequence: CASSEPLRLQETQYF.